This T cell receptor (beta chain) was documented in a study of shared T cell receptors in the human thymus. Only in-frame clones appear in the TCRdb table, and some are missing; sequencing was by immunoSEQ multiplex PCR. The data show approximately 730,000 clones, around 85% seen once. These data are also associated with another study on human thymus T cells. That study reports: Thymic tissue was derived from resections collected during corrective heart surgery. Related research examined unrelated individuals and reported that their thymic repertoires overlapped highly.

Sequenced input: thymocytes. The clonotype originates from a girl under three years old with a congenital heart defect.

CDR3 coding DNA: TGTGCCAGCAGCTTAGCGGGGACTAGCGTGGATACGCAGTATTTT. Residues: CASSLAGTSVDTQYF. The chain combines TRBV7-2 with TRBJ2-3; 10 nucleotides line up with TRBD2. The CDR3 covers 15 residues. V trimming: 0 bases; J trimming: 6 bases; junction bases outside the gene matches: 3. Looked up from germline, CDR1 is SGHTA and CDR2 is FQGNSA.